This T cell receptor beta chain was identified in a study of blood T cells in healthy people across ages. J lost 5 bases, V lost 11 bases, and 14 bases had no gene match. The CDR3 length is 14 residues. Looked up from germline, CDR1 is MNHEY and CDR2 is SMNVEV (reference sequence). Per-sample PBMC isolation yielded at least 6.5 million cells. A second PCR, run for 7 to 11 cycles, used a sample-barcoded 5' primer plus a J-beta primer mix. TCRdb re-called the 5' RACE reads with MiXCR, one entry per CDR3 protein. The sample has 700,000 to 900,000 distinct CDR3 sequences, roughly 53% seen once. Of note for this clonotype: Its antigen remains unknown.

Overall study findings and caveats: Age brought a roughly linear fall in TCR beta diversity measured per million T cells.

The receptor was derived from an elderly man in good health. V gene TRBV27 combines with J gene TRBJ2-7; TRBD2 matches at 8 bases. The specimen was blood. CDR3 sequence: CAPRGTGGSDEQYF. The CDR3 nucleotides are TGTGCCCCTCGGGGTACGGGGGGGTCAGACGAGCAGTACTTC.